One sample yielded the 8 T cell receptor beta chains listed below, sequenced in a study of vaccination and CD4 T cells after COVID-19. Their target antigens are unknown. Treatment here: approximately nine-day PBMC culture with coronavirus spike peptide pools or control peptides (ViraFEST assay). The Oncomine TCR Beta short-read assay was applied to DNA of cultured CD4+ T cells. MiXCR was run by TCRdb on the PCR reads, yielding one entry per CDR3 protein. The sample has about 14,000 distinct CDR3 sequences; less than 65% are singletons. This specimen consisted of CD4+ T cells from blood, cultured in vitro, obtained before SARS-CoV-2 vaccination. These receptors all come from a human donor who had recovered from COVID-19.

The rearrangement links TRBV19 to TRBJ1-3; D unresolved. V lost 5 bases and J 0 bases, leaving 8 bases between the germline ends. This CDR3 spans 14 amino acids. In germline, CDR1 is LNHDA, CDR2 SQIVND (reference sequence). This chain's CDR3 is CASSGPNSGNTIYF. In nucleotides, the CDR3 is TGTGCCAGTAGTGGACCGAACTCTGGAAACACCATATATTTT.

The chain joins TRBV20-1 to TRBJ2-7; D ambiguous. There are 14 residues in the CDR3. The V gene lost 0 bases and the J gene lost 0 bases, with 9 bases spanning the gap. Germline V lookup: CDR1 DFQATT, CDR2 SNEGSKA (reference sequence). The CDR3 sequence: CSARDRPSSYEQYF. The CDR3 coding sequence is TGCAGTGCTAGAGATCGGCCCAGCTCCTACGAGCAGTACTTC.

Regarding this clonotype: The germline gene is not matched at one end of the junction; a read error may be the cause. The gene calls are TRBV7-2 and TRBJ1-1; D uncertain. The CDR3 has 14 amino acids. The germline V gene has CDR1 SGHTA and CDR2 FQGNSA. This CDR3 is CASSSAHPNTEAFF. As DNA, the CDR3 is TGTGCCAGCAGCTCCGCACACCCGAACACTGAGGCTTTCTTT.

This clonotype was seen more than once but under ten times. The rearrangement joins TRBV11-2 to TRBJ1-5, with TRBD1 matching 7 bases. Looked up from germline, CDR1 is SGHAT and CDR2 is FQNNGV. The CDR3 is 16 amino acids. Trimming cost V 5 bases and J 1 base; bases outside gene matches: 8. For the CDR3, the DNA is TGTGCCAGCAGCCCACCGGACAGGACGAGCAATCAGCCCCAGCATTTT. It codes for CASSPPDRTSNQPQHF.

The rearrangement joins TRBV19 to TRBJ1-1; D uncertain. This CDR3 comprises 15 residues. Looked up from germline, CDR1 is LNHDA and CDR2 is SQIVND (reference sequence). V gave up 7 bases and J gave up 0 bases, with 15 bases separating them. The CDR3 sequence is CASTSGGYLNTEAFF. DNA of the CDR3: TGTGCCAGTACCTCAGGAGGGTACCTGAACACTGAAGCTTTCTTT.

The chain links TRBV11-2 to TRBJ2-2, with a weak D call TRBD2 (6 bases). This CDR3 region has 15 residues. V was shortened by 9 bases and J by 3 bases, with 17 bases between the two germline ends. CDR1 is SGHAT and CDR2 is FQNNGV in the germline V gene. The CDR3 protein is CASDLGTLYTGELFF. The CDR3 DNA reads as TGTGCCAGTGACCTCGGGACTCTTTACACCGGGGAGCTGTTTTTT.

A few counts support this clonotype. V usage is TRBV19 and J usage is TRBJ1-1; perhaps TRBD1 as D (5 bases). The CDR3 length is 13 residues. CDR1 is LNHDA, CDR2 SQIVND, per germline (reference sequence). Trimming shortened V by 5 bases and J by 4 bases, and 11 bases separated the two germline ends. The chain's CDR3 is CASSQGLGTEAFF. CDR3 sequence (DNA): TGTGCCAGTAGTCAGGGCCTGGGCACTGAAGCTTTCTTT. Full variable domain (outside the CDR3, taken from reference TRBV19 and TRBJ1-1): DGGITQSPKYLFRKEGQNVTLSCEQNLNHDAMYWYRQDPGQGLRLIYYSQIVNDFQKGDIAEGYSVSREKKESFPLTVTSAQKNPTAFYLCASSQGLGTEAFFGQGTRLTVV.

This clonotype was counted only a few times. The rearrangement uses TRBV6-1 and TRBJ2-5; 12 bases match TRBD2. The ends lost 7 bases at V and 2 bases at J; junction bases unmatched: 8. Germline assignment: CDR1 MNHNS and CDR2 SASEGT. The length of the CDR3 is 16 residues. The CDR3 sequence is CASTWRLAGGQETQYF. In nucleotides, the CDR3 is TGTGCCAGCACATGGAGGCTAGCGGGGGGGCAAGAGACCCAGTACTTC.